These 12 T cell receptor beta chains were all obtained from the same sample, sequenced in a study of blood T cells in healthy people across ages. The authors ran a second PCR of about 7 to 12 cycles using a sample-barcoded 5' primer and a J-beta primer mix. TCRdb used MiXCR to reprocess the 5' RACE reads, holding one entry per CDR3 protein. The data hold roughly 700,000 distinct CDR3 sequences, with 20% to 25% observed a single time. The same sample was also studied in work on T cells of mothers and their children.

Sequenced: blood. These receptor sequences come from a boy aged 5-17 years in good health.

This clonotype has at least ten counts. J is TRBJ2-7 and V is TRBV12-3 or TRBV12-4, with D possibly TRBD2 on 5 matching bases. This CDR3 region has 12 residues. Trimming took off 3 bases at V and 6 bases at J, with 9 bases between the two ends. In DNA, the CDR3 is TGTGCCAGCAGTTTCGAGGGATCCGAGCAGTACTTC. Its translation: CASSFEGSEQYF.

This clonotype has more than one count but fewer than ten. The chain has TRBV5-1 and TRBJ2-5; D is undetermined. The J call may be wrong; the DNA end is better matched by TRBJ2-7. The germline CDR1 and CDR2 sequences are SGHRS and YFSETQ. This CDR3 has 16 amino acids. Written as DNA, the CDR3 is TGCGCCAGCAGCTTGGGGGGAATCAGAGGATCCTACGAGCAGTACTTC. It codes for CASSLGGIRGSYEQYF.

The gene calls are TRBV2 and TRBJ2-5, with D unclear. Deletions cut 7 bases from V and 2 bases from J, with 14 bases between. Germline loops: CDR1 SNHLY, CDR2 FYNNEI. The CDR3 extends over 14 amino acids. CDR3 protein: CASNLDLRQETQYF. The CDR3 DNA follows: TGTGCCAGCAATTTAGATCTCCGGCAAGAGACCCAGTACTTC.

This clonotype was seen a handful of times. V and J are TRBV20-1 and TRBJ2-5, with a weak D call TRBD2 (6 bases). Trimming took 5 bases from V and 2 from J, leaving 18 bases between them. Germline CDR1 and CDR2: DFQATT and SNEGSKA (reference sequence). The length of the CDR3 is 15 residues. The CDR3 DNA follows: TGCAGTGCTTTCGGCCCGGGACTGGGGCAAGAGACCCAGTACTTC. This translates into CSAFGPGLGQETQYF.

There are a few counts of this clonotype. J is TRBJ2-1 and V is TRBV28, with D maybe TRBD1 (6 bases). CDR1 is MDHEN and CDR2 is SYDVKM in the germline V gene. The CDR3 is 15 amino acids. Trimming took off 3 bases at V and 3 bases at J, with 12 bases between the two ends. CDR3 DNA: TGTGCCAGCAGTTTTGGTCAGGGGTACTACAATGAGCAGTTCTTC. Its translation: CASSFGQGYYNEQFF.

The CDR3 region has the DNA TGCGCCAGCAGCTTCCCGACGGGACGAGATACGCAGTATTTT. It translates to CASSFPTGRDTQYF. The genes are TRBV5-1 and TRBJ2-3; D is tentatively TRBD1 or TRBD2 (5 bases each). CDR3 length: 14 residues. CDR1 is SGHRS, CDR2 YFSETQ, per germline. V lost 2 bases and J lost 5, with 12 bases in between.

This clonotype has only a few counts. CDR3 region: CASSQVLTPGPPVEQYF. CDR3 DNA sequence: TGTGCCAGCAGCCAAGTTTTAACTCCAGGGCCACCGGTCGAGCAGTACTTC. The chain combines TRBV4-2 with TRBJ2-7, with D possibly being TRBD1 (5 bases). Deletions cut 1 base from V and 6 bases from J, with 22 bases between. The CDR3 has 17 amino acids. Germline CDR1 reads LGHNA; CDR2 reads YNFKEQ.

CDR3 DNA: TGTGCCAGCAGCGAACACCTCGGGGAGGCCCAGTACTTC. This encodes CASSEHLGEAQYF. The genes are TRBV9 and TRBJ2-5; maybe TRBD2 (6 bases). Trimming took 3 bases from V and 9 from J, leaving 15 bases between them. Germline CDR1 reads SGDLS; CDR2 reads YYNGEE. There are 13 residues in the CDR3.

This clonotype came up a few times. One end of the junction does not line up with germline, which may come from a read error. This chain joins TRBV4-3 and TRBJ1-3; no clear D gene. The CDR3 runs 13 residues. Per germline, CDR1 LGHNA and CDR2 YSLEER. The CDR3 nucleotides are TGCGCCAGTAGCCAAGAGATCGGGGACACCATATATTTT. Protein product: CASSQEIGDTIYF.

This clonotype has a handful of counts. The J gene is TRBJ2-3, the V gene TRBV29-1; D is ambiguous. The length of the CDR3 is 14 residues. CDR1 is SQVTM, CDR2 ANQGSEA, per germline. The V and J ends lost 6 bases and 0 bases respectively, with 13 bases between them. The CDR3 bases are TGCAGCGTAGCACCTCTACTCAGCACAGATACGCAGTATTTT. As protein: CSVAPLLSTDTQYF.

The V gene is TRBV20-1, the J gene TRBJ2-1; D possibly matches TRBD1 or TRBD2 (5 bases each). The CDR3 spans 14 residues. The germline V and J ends were trimmed by 6 bases and 9 bases, with 21 bases remaining between them. Germline V gene lookup returns CDR1 DFQATT and CDR2 SNEGSKA (reference sequence). CDR3 DNA sequence: TGCAGTGCACCGGGGCTTCTTGTTAGCAGTGAGCAGTTCTTC. Its translation is CSAPGLLVSSEQFF.

This clonotype was observed a handful of times. The chain couples TRBV6-2 or TRBV6-3 to TRBJ2-7, with 9 bases identical to TRBD2. Looked up from germline, CDR1 is MNHEY and CDR2 is SVGEGT. This CDR3 contains 15 residues. V shed 5 bases and J 2 bases; nucleotides not matched to a gene: 7. The CDR3, as DNA: TGTGCCAGCAGTCGTCCTAGCGGGGAGACCTACGAGCAGTACTTC. Its protein is CASSRPSGETYEQYF.